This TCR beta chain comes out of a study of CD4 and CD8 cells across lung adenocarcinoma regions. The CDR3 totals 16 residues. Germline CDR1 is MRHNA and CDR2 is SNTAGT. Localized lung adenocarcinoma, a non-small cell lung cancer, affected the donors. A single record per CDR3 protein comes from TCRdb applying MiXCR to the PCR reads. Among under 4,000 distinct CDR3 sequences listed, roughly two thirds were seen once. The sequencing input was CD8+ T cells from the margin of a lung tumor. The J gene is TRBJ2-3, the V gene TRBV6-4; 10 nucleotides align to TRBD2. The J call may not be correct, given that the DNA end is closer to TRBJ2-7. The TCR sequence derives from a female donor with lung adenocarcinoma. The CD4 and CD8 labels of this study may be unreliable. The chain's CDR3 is CASGARAGGDPDTQYF. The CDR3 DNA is TGTGCCAGCGGGGCTAGAGCGGGAGGGGACCCGGATACGCAGTACTTC.